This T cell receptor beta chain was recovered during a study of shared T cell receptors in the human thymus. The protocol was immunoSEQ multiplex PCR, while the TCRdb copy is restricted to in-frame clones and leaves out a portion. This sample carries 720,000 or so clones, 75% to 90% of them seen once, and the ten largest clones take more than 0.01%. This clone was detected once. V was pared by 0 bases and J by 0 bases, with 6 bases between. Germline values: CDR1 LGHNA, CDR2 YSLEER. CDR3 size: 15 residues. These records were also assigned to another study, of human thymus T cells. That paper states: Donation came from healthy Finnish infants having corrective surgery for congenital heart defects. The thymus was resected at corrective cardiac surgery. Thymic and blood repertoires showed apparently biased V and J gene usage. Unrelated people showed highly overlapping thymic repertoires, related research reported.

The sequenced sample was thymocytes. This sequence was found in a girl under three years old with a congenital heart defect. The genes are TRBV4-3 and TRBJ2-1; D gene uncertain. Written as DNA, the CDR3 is TGCGCCAGCAGCCAAGATTCAGGCTCCTACAATGAGCAGTTCTTC. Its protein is CASSQDSGSYNEQFF.